This T cell receptor (beta chain) was recorded in a study of blood T cell repertoires in COVID-19 (dated by TCRdb to the early 2020s). Background on the whole study: Collaborator samples came from the United States, Italy and Spain and covered acute and convalescent phases of COVID-19. The samples were drawn from two sources: the first 160 participants of the ongoing ImmuneRACE study, and 1,000 to 1,500 subjects contributed by 6 global collaborators. Sample metadata almost always included a de-identified subject ID, COVID-19 status, age in years and sex. The repertoires were released in a freely available public database intended as a resource for research on the immune response to SARS-CoV-2. Deeply sampled blood TCRbeta repertoires from subjects exposed to, actively infected with, or recovered from COVID-19 were included in the dataset. Where HLA class I and class II types were available, the types were taken from metadata supplied by the sample provider, not from assay-based typing. The prospective study material was composed of cDNA or gDNA derived from T cells, B-cell-depleted T cells, or PBMCs. General findings and caveats noted by the study authors: The amount of clinical and demographic metadata varied by source and participant and was provided uncurated.

Trimming takes 4 bases from V and 6 bases from J, and the germline ends sit 7 bases apart. The CDR3, cysteine through phenylalanine, is 10 amino acids long. The sequence is cut down to CDR3 DNA, 30 bases in frame from base 1. According to the germline V gene (reference sequence), CDR1 reads DFQATT and CDR2 reads SNEGSKA. TCRbeta CDR3 regions were amplified from genomic DNA using the immunoSEQ Assay, a bias-controlled multiplex PCR. The published analysis was carried out like this. The number of nucleated cells in each sample was estimated by amplification of reference gene primers within the assay. To quantify the absolute abundance of each unique TCRbeta CDR3 rearrangement, sequence reads were collapsed and filtered. Productive Simpson clonality was computed per sample as the square root of Simpson's diversity index over productive rearrangements. The table was pulled from immuneACCESS by TCRdb, which kept in-frame rearrangements only. Such tables lose some clones; where checked, under half of the loss comes from unresolved V genes, and the rest has no known cause. From that table come the V and J calls and clone size; the DNA was used to work out D and trimming. Across this sample there are about 330,000 clones, with about 92% seen only once. Of the sample, around 20% is held by the ten largest clones.

In the prospective study, participants were roughly 18 to 89 years old, resided in approximately 22 geographic areas of the United States, and were enrolled through a virtual design. Cohort assignment in the prospective study relied on participant-reported clinical history from a screening survey and a study questionnaire. Recovered participants in ImmuneRACE Cohort 3 were defined as having two consecutive negative NP/OP PCR tests, clearance from a healthcare professional, or resolution of symptoms. Each participant in the prospective study had whole blood, serum and a nasopharyngeal or oropharyngeal swab collected by mobile phlebotomists. Over a roughly 2-month period, participants in the prospective study had the option of providing additional blood draws and questionnaires. Blood samples from the prospective study were shipped frozen or at room temperature prior to DNA extraction. As to this clone: Its specific antigen is unknown. No qualities accompany the bases; no much larger clone lies one base away.

The sample consisted of PBMCs or T cells enriched from blood (not recorded which). This clonotype originated in a woman under 40 who had recovered from COVID-19. The chain is made from TRBV20-1 and TRBJ2-7, and the D gene may be TRBD1, 5 bases matching. The CDR3: CSATTGEQYF. The DNA reads TGCAGTGCTACCACAGGCGAGCAGTACTTC.